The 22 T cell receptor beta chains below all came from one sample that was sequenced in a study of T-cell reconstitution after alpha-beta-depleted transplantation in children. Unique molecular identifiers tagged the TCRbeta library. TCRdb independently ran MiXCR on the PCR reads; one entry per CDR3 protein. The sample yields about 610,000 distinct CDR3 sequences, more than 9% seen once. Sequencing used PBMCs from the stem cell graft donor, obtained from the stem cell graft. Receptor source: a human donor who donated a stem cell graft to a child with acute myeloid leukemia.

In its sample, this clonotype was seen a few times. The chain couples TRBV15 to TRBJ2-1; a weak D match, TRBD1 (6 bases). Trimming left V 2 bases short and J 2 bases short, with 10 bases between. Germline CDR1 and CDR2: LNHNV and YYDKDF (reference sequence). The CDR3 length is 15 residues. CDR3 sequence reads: CATSRNREPYNEQFF. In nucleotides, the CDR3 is TGTGCCACCAGCAGAAACAGGGAACCCTACAATGAGCAGTTCTTC. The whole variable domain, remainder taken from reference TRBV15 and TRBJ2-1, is DAMVIQNPRYQVTQFGKPVTLSCSQTLNHNVMYWYQQKSSQAPKLLFHYYDKDFNNEADTPDNFQSRRPNTSFCFLDIRSPGLGDTAMYLCATSRNREPYNEQFFGPGTRLTVL.

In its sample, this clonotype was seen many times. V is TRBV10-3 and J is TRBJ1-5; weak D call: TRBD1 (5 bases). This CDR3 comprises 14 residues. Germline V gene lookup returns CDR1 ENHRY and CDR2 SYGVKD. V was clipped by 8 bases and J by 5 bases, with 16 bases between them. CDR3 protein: CAIAGQGGDQPQHF. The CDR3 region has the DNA TGTGCCATCGCGGGGCAGGGTGGGGATCAGCCCCAGCATTTT.

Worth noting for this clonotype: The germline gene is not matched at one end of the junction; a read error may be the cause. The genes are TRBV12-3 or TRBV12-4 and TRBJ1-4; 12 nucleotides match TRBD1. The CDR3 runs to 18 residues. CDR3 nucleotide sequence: TGTACCAGCTGTTTCCCCTCCGGGACAGGGGGCGAGAGGGGAAAACTGTTTTTT. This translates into CTSCFPSGTGGERGKLFF.

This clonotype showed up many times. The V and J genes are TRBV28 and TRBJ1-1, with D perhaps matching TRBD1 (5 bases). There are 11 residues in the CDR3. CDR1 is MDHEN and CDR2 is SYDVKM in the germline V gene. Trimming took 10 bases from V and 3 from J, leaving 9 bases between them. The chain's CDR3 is CATREYTEAFF. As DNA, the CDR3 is TGTGCCACCAGGGAGTACACTGAAGCTTTCTTT.

The CDR3 bases are TGCGCCAGCAGCCAGGACCTAAGACTAGCGGGAGGGGTAGATACGCAGTATTTT. This sequence encodes CASSQDLRLAGGVDTQYF. The chain couples TRBV4-3 to TRBJ2-3; 14 bases fit TRBD2. V lost 3 bases and J lost 5; bases outside the gene matches: 10. Germline V gene lookup returns CDR1 LGHNA and CDR2 YSLEER. The length of the CDR3 is 18 residues.

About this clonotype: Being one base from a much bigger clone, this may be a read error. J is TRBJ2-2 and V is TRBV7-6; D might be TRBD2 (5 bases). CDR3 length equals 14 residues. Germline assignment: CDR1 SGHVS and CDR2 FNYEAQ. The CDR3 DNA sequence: TGTGCCAGCAGCTTAGTAGGCGACACCGGGGAGCTGCTTTTT. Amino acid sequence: CASSLVGDTGELLF.

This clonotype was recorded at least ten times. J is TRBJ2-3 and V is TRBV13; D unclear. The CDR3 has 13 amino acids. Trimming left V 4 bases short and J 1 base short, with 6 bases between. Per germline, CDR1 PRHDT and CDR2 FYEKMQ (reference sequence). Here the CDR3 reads CASSYWGTDTQYF. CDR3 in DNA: TGTGCCAGCAGCTACTGGGGCACAGATACGCAGTATTTT.

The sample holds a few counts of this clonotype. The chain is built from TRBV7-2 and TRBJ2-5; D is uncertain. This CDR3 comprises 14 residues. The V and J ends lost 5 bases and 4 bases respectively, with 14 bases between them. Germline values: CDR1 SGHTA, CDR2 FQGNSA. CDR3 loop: CASSPQFGVETQYF. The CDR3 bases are TGTGCCAGCAGCCCTCAATTCGGCGTAGAGACCCAGTACTTC.

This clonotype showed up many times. This chain's CDR3 is CASSVRRYQETQYF. CDR3 bases: TGTGCCAGCAGTGTCCGCAGGTACCAAGAGACCCAGTACTTC. This chain links TRBV25-1 with TRBJ2-5; D is ambiguous. V was shortened by 4 bases and J by 0 bases, with 9 bases between the two germline ends. The germline V gene encodes CDR1 MGHDK and CDR2 SYGVNS. The CDR3 runs to 14 residues.

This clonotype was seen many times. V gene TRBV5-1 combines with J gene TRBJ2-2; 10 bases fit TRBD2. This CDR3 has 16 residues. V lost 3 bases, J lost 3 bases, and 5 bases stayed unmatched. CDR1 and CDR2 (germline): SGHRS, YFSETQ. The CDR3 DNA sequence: TGCGCCAGCAGCTCCATAGCGGGAGGCGACACCGGGGAGCTGTTTTTT. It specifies CASSSIAGGDTGELFF.

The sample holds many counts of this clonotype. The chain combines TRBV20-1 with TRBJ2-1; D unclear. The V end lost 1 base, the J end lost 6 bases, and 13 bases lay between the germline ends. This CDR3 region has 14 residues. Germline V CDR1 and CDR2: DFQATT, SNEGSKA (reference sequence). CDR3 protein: CSARGIPRPNEQFF. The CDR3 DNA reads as TGCAGTGCTAGAGGGATCCCCAGGCCCAATGAGCAGTTCTTC.

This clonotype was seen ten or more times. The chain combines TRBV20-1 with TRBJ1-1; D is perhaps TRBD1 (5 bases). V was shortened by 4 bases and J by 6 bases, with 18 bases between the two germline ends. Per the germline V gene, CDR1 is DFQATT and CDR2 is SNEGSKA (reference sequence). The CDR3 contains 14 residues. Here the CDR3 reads CSANDRGVIAEAFF. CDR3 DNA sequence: TGCAGTGCTAATGACAGAGGGGTGATCGCTGAAGCTTTCTTT.

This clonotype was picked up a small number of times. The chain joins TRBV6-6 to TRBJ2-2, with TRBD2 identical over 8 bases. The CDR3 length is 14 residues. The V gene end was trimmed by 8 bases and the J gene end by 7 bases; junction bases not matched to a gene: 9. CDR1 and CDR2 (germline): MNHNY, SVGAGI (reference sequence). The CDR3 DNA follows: TGTGCCAGCCGGCTAGCGGGTTTGAGCGGGGAGCTGTTTTTT. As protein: CASRLAGLSGELFF.

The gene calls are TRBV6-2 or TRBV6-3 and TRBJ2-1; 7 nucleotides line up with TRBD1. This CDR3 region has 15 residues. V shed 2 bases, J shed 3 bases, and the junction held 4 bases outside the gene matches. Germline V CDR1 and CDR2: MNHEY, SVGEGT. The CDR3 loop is CASSYGDRGYNEQFF. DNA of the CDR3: TGTGCCAGCAGTTACGGGGACAGAGGCTACAATGAGCAGTTCTTC.

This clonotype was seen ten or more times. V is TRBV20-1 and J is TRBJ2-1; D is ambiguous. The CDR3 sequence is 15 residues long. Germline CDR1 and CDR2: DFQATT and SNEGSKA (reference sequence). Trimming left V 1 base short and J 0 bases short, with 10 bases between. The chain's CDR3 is CSARAEKGSYNEQFF. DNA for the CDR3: TGCAGTGCTAGAGCCGAAAAGGGCTCCTACAATGAGCAGTTCTTC.

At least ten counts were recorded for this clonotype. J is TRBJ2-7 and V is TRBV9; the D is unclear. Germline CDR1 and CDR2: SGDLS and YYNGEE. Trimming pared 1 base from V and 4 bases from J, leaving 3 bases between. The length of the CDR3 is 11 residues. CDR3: CASSVIYEQYF. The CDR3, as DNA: TGTGCCAGCAGCGTAATATACGAGCAGTACTTC. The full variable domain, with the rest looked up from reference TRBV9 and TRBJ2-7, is DSGVTQTPKHLITATGQRVTLRCSPRSGDLSVYWYQQSLDQGLQFLIQYYNGEERAKGNILERFSAQQFPDLHSELNLSSLELGDSALYFCASSVIYEQYFGPGTRLTVT.

The CDR3 coding sequence is TGCGCCAGCAGCCAAGAGGTGGCCTCACTCTATGGCTACACCTTC. Translating it yields CASSQEVASLYGYTF. The rearrangement links TRBV4-3 to TRBJ1-2; D remains unclear. Germline V gene lookup returns CDR1 LGHNA and CDR2 YSLEER. V shed 0 bases and J shed 4 bases, with 12 bases lying between them. CDR3 length equals 15 residues.

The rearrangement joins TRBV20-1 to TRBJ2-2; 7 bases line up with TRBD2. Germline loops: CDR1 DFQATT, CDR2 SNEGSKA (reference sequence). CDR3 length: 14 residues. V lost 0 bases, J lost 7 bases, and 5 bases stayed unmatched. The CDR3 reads CSARDPGGSGELFF. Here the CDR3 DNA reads TGCAGTGCTAGAGATCCGGGCGGGAGCGGGGAGCTGTTTTTT.

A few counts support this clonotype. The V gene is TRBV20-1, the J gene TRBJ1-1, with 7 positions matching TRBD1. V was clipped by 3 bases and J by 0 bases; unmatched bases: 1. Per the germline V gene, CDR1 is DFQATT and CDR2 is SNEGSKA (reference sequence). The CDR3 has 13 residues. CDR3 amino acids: CSARGTVNTEAFF. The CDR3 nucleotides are TGCAGTGCTAGGGGGACAGTGAACACTGAAGCTTTCTTT.

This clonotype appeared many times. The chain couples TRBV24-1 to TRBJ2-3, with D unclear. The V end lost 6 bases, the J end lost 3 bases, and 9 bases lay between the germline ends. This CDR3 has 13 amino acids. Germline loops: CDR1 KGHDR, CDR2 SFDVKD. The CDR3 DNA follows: TGTGCCACCAGTCCGGAGATAACAGATACGCAGTATTTT. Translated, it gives CATSPEITDTQYF.

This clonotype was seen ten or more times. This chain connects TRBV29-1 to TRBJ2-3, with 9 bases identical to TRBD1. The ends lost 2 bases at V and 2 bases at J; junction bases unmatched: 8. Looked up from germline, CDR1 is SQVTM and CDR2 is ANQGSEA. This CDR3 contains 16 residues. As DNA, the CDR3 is TGCAGCGTTGAAAGGCCCACAGGGGGCCTCACAGATACGCAGTATTTT. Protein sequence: CSVERPTGGLTDTQYF.

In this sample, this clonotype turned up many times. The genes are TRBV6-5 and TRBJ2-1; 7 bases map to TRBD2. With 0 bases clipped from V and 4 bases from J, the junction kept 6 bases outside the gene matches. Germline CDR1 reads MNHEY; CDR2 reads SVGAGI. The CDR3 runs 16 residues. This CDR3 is CASSYSTSGAYNEQFF. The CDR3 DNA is TGTGCCAGCAGTTACTCGACGAGCGGGGCGTACAATGAGCAGTTCTTC.